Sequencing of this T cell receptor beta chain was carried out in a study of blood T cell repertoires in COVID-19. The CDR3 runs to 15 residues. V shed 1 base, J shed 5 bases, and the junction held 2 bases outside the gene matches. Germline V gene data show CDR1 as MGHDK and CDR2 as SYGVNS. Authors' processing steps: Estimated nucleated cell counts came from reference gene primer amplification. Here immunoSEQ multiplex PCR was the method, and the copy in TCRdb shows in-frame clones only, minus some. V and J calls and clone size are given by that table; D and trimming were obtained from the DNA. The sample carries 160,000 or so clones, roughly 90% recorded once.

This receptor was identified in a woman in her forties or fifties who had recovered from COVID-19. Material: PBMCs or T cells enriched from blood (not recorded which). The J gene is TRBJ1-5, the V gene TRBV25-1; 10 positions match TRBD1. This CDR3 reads CASSEFGQGDQPQHF. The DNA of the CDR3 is TGTGCCAGCAGTGAATTCGGACAGGGGGATCAGCCCCAGCATTTT. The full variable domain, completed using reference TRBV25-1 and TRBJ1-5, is EADIYQTPRYLVIGTGKKITLECSQTMGHDKMYWYQQDPGMELHLIHYSYGVNSTEKGDLSSESTVSRIRTEHFPLTLESARPSHTSQYLCASSEFGQGDQPQHFGDGTRLSIL.